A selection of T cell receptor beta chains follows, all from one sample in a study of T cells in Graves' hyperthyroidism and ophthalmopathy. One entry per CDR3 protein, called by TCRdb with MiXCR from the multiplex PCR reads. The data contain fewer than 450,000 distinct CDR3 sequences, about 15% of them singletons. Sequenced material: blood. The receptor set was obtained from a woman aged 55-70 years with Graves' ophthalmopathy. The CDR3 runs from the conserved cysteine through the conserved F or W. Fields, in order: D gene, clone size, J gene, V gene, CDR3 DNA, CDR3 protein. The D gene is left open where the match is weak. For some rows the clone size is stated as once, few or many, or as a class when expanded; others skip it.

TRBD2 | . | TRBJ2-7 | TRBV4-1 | TGCGCCAGCAGCCAGACTAGCGGGGTAAGCTCCTACGAGCAGTACTTC | CASSQTSGVSSYEQYF
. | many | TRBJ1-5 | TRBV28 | TGTGCCAGCAGCCGTCGCCCAGACAGCTTTCAGCCCCAGCATTTT | CASSRRPDSFQPQHF
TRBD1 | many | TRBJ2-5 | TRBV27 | TGTGCCAGCAGTCAGGACAGGGGAGGAGAGACCCAGTACTTC | CASSQDRGGETQYF
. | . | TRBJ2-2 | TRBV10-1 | TGCGCCAGCAGTGAGTCTGGAGGGGCCAGAACCGGGGAGCTGTTTTTT | CASSESGGARTGELFF
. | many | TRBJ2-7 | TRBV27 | TGTGCCAGCAGTTTAGAGACCGGGACAACCTACGAGCAGTACTTC | CASSLETGTTYEQYF
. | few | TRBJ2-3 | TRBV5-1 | TGCGCCAGCAGCTCCCTCAGCGGGAGCACAGATACGCAGTATTTT | CASSSLSGSTDTQYF
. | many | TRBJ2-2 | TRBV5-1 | TGCGCCAGCAGCTTCGACACCTACACCGGGGAGCTGTTTTTT | CASSFDTYTGELFF
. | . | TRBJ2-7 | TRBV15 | TGTGCCACCAGCAGAGAGGATGGAGGGGGCGCATTCGCCGACCCCTACGAGCAGTACTTC | CATSREDGGGAFADPYEQYF
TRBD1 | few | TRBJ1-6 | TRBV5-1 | TGCGCCAGCAGCTTGCCTTGGGGACAGGGACATTCACCCCTCCACTTT | CASSLPWGQGHSPLHF
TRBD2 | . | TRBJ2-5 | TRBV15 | TGTGCCACCAGCAGAGATCAATCGGCTAGCGGGAGAGGAGAGACCCAGTACTTC | CATSRDQSASGRGETQYF
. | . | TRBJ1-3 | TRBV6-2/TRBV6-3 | TGTGCCAGCAGTTACTCGCACCCATGGGGAGGAAACACCATATATTTT | CASSYSHPWGGNTIYF
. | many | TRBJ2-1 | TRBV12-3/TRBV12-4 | TGTGCCAGCACGAGTTTAGCTTCCAATGAGCAGTTCTTC | CASTSLASNEQFF
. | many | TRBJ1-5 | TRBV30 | TGTGCCTGGAGTGTGGGTACCCTCAATCAGCCCCAGCATTTT | CAWSVGTLNQPQHF
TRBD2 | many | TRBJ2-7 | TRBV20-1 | TGCAGTGCTAGACCCAGACTAGCGGGGGCCTACGAGCAGTACTTC | CSARPRLAGAYEQYF
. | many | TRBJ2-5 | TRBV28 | TGTGCCAGTAGTCAACTAGTATCTGAGACCCAGTACTTC | CASSQLVSETQYF
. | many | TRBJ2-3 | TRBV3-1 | TGTGCCAGCAGCCAAGAGTGGGACATCACAGATACGCAGTATTTT | CASSQEWDITDTQYF
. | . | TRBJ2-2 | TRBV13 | TGTGCCAGCAGCCCAGCCCCGGTAATTGGGACCGGGGAGCTGTTTTTT | CASSPAPVIGTGELFF
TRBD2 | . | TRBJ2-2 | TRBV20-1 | TGCAGTGCTGCCGCGGGACTAGCGGGTGTCGGGGAGCTGTTTTTT | CSAAAGLAGVGELFF
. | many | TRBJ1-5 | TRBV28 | TGTGCCAGCAGTCTTACCCGCAGGGTTAGCAATCAGCCCCAGCATTTT | CASSLTRRVSNQPQHF
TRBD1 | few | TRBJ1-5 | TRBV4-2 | TGTGCCAGCAGCCAAGATCGACAGGGTGAGATTCAGCCCCAGCATTTT | CASSQDRQGEIQPQHF
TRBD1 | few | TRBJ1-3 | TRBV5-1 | TGCGCCAGCAGATTGCCAGGGGGGACCATATATTTT | CASRLPGGTIYF
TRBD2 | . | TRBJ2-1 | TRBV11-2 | TGTGCCAGCAGCGAGGGGACTAGCGGGAGGTTAACCTACAATGAGCAGTTCTTC | CASSEGTSGRLTYNEQFF
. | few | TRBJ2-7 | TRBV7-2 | TGTGCCAGCAGCCCGGGCGGAGGGGAGGCCTACGAGCAGTACTTC | CASSPGGGEAYEQYF
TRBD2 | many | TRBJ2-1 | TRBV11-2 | TGTGCCAGCAGCTTAGCGTTTGAGACTAGCGGAGACAATGAGCAGTTCTTC | CASSLAFETSGDNEQFF
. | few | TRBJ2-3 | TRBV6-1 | TGTGCCAGCAGCGGTCCCTTCACAGATACGCAGTATTTT | CASSGPFTDTQYF
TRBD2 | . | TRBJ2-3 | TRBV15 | TGTGCCACCAGCAGAGATGGGGTAATAGCGGGAGGATATACGCAGTATTTT | CATSRDGVIAGGYTQYF
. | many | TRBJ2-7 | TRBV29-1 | TGCAGCGTCGGGTGGGGCGGAAGCTCCTACGAGCAGTACTTC | CSVGWGGSSYEQYF
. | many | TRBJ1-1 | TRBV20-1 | TGCAGTGCTAGGAAGGACGGGAACACTGAAGCTTTCTTT | CSARKDGNTEAFF
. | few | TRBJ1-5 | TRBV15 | TGTGCCACCTCTACGGACACCCATCAGCCCCAGCATTTT | CATSTDTHQPQHF
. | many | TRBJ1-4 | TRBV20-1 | TGCAGTGCCCCGGGAGGGAATGAAAAACTGTTTTTT | CSAPGGNEKLFF
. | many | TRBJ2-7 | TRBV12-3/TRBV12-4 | TGTGCCAGCAGTCCTGGTCCCTTAGGGGCCTACGAGCAGTACTTC | CASSPGPLGAYEQYF
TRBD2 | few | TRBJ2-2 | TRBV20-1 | TGCAGTGCCAGGGGTAGCGGGAGGTGGGCCGGGGAGCTGTTTTTT | CSARGSGRWAGELFF
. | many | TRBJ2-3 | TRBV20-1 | TGCAGTGTTGGGGGCAGGGTATTGGATACGCAGTATTTT | CSVGGRVLDTQYF
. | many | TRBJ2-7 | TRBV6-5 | TGTGCCAGCAGTTACGATCGGGAACAGGGCGGCTCCTACGAGCAGTACTTC | CASSYDREQGGSYEQYF
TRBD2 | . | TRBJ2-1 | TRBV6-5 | TGTGCCAGCAGTTACCTCCCGACTAGCGGGAGCAATGAGCAGTTCTTC | CASSYLPTSGSNEQFF
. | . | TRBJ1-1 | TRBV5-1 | TGCGCCAGCAGCTTGGCGCGGGCCGCGGGGACTGAAGCTTTCTTT | CASSLARAAGTEAFF
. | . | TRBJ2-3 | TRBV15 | TGTGCCACCAGCAGAGTGGACACAGATACGCAGTATTTT | CATSRVDTDTQYF
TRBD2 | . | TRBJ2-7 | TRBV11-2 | TGTGCCAGCAGCTCCGGACTAGCGGGAGGGCGCGAGCAGTACTTC | CASSSGLAGGREQYF
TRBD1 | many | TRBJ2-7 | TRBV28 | TGTGCCAGCAGGAGGGACAGTCCGTCCTACGAGCAGTACTTC | CASRRDSPSYEQYF